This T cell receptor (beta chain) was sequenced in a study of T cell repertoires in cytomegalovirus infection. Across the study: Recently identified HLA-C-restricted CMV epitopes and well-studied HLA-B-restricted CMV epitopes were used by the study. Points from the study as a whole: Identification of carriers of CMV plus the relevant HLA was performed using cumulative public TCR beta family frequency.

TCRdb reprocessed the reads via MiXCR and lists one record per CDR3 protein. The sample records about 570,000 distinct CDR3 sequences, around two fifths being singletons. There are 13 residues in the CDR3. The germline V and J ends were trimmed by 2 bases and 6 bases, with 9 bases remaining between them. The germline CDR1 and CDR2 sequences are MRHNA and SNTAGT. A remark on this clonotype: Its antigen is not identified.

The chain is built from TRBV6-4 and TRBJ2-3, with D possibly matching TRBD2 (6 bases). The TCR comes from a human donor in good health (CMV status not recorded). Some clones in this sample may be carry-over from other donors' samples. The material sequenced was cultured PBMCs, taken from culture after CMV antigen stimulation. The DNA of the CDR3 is TGTGCCAGCAGTGACCAGACTAGGGATACGCAGTATTTT. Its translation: CASSDQTRDTQYF.